These 15 T cell receptor beta chains originate from one sample sequenced in a study of tumor and adjacent non-tumor tissue in lung cancer. Three rounds of nested PCR, following a modified ARM-PCR protocol, produced the TCRbeta library. TCRdb processed the multiplex PCR reads anew with MiXCR; each CDR3 protein has one entry. The sample has around 100,000 distinct CDR3 sequences; about 62% are singletons. The template was RNA from unsorted bulk tissue. More than 3 cm separated this lung sample from the edge of the tumor. Sequences were obtained from distant non-tumor lung tissue. The receptors were sampled from a man aged 25-40 years with non-small cell lung cancer.

For this clonotype: One end of the junction does not line up with germline, which may come from a read error. The chain carries TRBV4-1 and TRBJ2-1; D unclear. The length of the CDR3 is 14 residues. CDR1 MGHRA and CDR2 YSYEKL come from the germline V gene. The CDR3 DNA reads as TGCGCCAGCAGCCAAGAGCGCTCCCCTGATGAACAGTTCTTC. This translates into CASSQERSPDEQFF.

This clonotype was recorded at least ten times. V and J are TRBV10-3 and TRBJ2-5; 8 bases align to TRBD1. Germline CDR1 and CDR2: ENHRY and SYGVKD. This CDR3 contains 14 residues. Trimming cost V 5 bases and J 5 bases; bases outside gene matches: 7. The CDR3 is CAISTDRVRETQYF. The CDR3 DNA is TGTGCCATCAGTACGGACAGGGTCCGCGAGACCCAGTACTTC.

The CDR3 sequence: CASSPGQGVPYEQYF. The CDR3 bases are TGTGCCAGCAGTCCCGGACAGGGGGTCCCCTACGAGCAGTACTTC. This chain links TRBV6-5 with TRBJ2-7, with TRBD1 matching over 10 bases. Germline V lookup: CDR1 MNHEY, CDR2 SVGAGI. The CDR3 spans 15 residues. V gave up 5 bases and J gave up 2 bases; unmatched junction bases: 6.

This clonotype was seen repeatedly, ten times or more. This sequence joins TRBV11-2 and TRBJ2-7; TRBD2 agrees at 10 bases. CDR1 and CDR2 (germline): SGHAT, FQNNGV. With 5 bases clipped from V and 3 bases from J, the junction kept 7 bases outside the gene matches. The CDR3 has 15 residues. The CDR3 DNA reads as TGTGCCAGCAGCGCCAGGCTAGCGGGGGACTACGAGCAGTACTTC. Translated: CASSARLAGDYEQYF.

Note on this clonotype: The junction and the germline gene differ at one end; a read error may be behind it. The rearrangement joins TRBV6-6 to TRBJ1-5, with 7 bases aligning to TRBD1. Germline CDR1 reads MNHNY; CDR2 reads SVGAGI (reference sequence). CDR3 length: 16 amino acids. CDR3 in amino acids: CASSYFRQGGDQPQYF. In DNA, the CDR3 is TGTGCCAGCAGTTACTTCCGACAGGGAGGGGATCAGCCCCAATATTTT.

As concerns this clonotype: Possible read error: a much larger clone is one base away. The rearrangement links TRBV6-5 to TRBJ2-1, with D perhaps TRBD1 (5 bases). The CDR3 is 15 amino acids. CDR1 MNHEY and CDR2 SVGAGI come from the germline V gene. The CDR3 nucleotides are TGTACCAGCAGCTCCCAACCCGACAGTTACAATGAGCAGCTCTTC. Its translation: CTSSSQPDSYNEQLF.

The rearrangement uses TRBV29-1 and TRBJ1-1; a weak D match, TRBD1 (5 bases). CDR1 and CDR2 (germline): SQVTM, ANQGSEA. This CDR3 region has 12 residues. CDR3 nucleotides: TGCAACTTTGCATGGCAGGGCATTGATGCTTTCTTT. Its protein is CNFAWQGIDAFF. The full variable domain, in which reference TRBV29-1 and TRBJ1-1 provide the parts outside the CDR3, is SAVISQKPSRDICQRGTSLTIQCQVDSQVTMMFWYRQQPGQSLTLIATANQGSEATYESGFVIDKFPISRPNLTFSTLTVSNMSPEDSSIYLCNFAWQGIDAFFGQGTRLTVV.

This clonotype showed up many times. CDR3 residues: CAISDAGNQPQHF. CDR3 coding DNA: TGTGCCATCAGTGACGCGGGGAATCAGCCCCAGCATTTT. The V call is TRBV10-3, the J call TRBJ1-5; no reliable D call. V was trimmed by 3 bases and J by 4 bases, leaving 7 bases between them. Germline V gene sequence: CDR1 ENHRY, CDR2 SYGVKD. The CDR3 has 13 amino acids.

In the case of this clonotype: Because the CDR3 is missing its conserved closing phenylalanine or tryptophan, this is likely a read error. The chain employs TRBV11-2 and TRBJ2-3, with unresolved D. The germline V and J ends were trimmed by 2 bases and 5 bases, with 5 bases remaining between them. Germline lookup yields CDR1 SGHAT and CDR2 FQNNGV. CDR3 length equals 12 residues. CDR3 loop: CASSLSGDTQYL. The CDR3 coding sequence is TGTGCCAGCAGCTTATCGGGAGATACGCAGTATCTT.

Note on this clonotype: Because the CDR3 is missing its conserved closing phenylalanine or tryptophan, this is likely a read error. The rearrangement links TRBV11-2 to TRBJ2-7; TRBD2 agrees at 8 bases. The CDR3 extends over 16 amino acids. Germline lookup yields CDR1 SGHAT and CDR2 FQNNGV. Written as DNA, the CDR3 is TGTGCCAGTAGCTTGGAAGGACTAGCAAGCTCCTACGAGCAGTACTTG. Its translation is CASSLEGLASSYEQYL.

The chain joins TRBV6-5 to TRBJ2-7; TRBD2 aligns across 8 bases. The V and J ends lost 5 bases and 7 bases, in that order; junction bases with no gene match: 10. The CDR3 runs 14 residues. The V gene's germline CDR1 is MNHEY and CDR2 SVGAGI. The CDR3 DNA reads as TGTGCCAGCAGTCCCAGCGGGGGAAGTGGAGAGCAGTACTTC. Translated, it gives CASSPSGGSGEQYF.

With regard to this clonotype: At one end, the junction sequence differs from germline, possibly due to a read error. V and J are TRBV14 and TRBJ1-2, with 7 positions matching TRBD1. Per the germline V gene, CDR1 is SGHDN and CDR2 is FVKESK. This CDR3 has 15 residues. Here the CDR3 DNA reads TGTGCCAGCAGCCAGCAGGACAGGCTACCCTATAGCTACACCTTC. This gives the protein CASSQQDRLPYSYTF.

This clonotype was counted once. The junction shows a germline mismatch at one end, possibly a read error. The CDR3 loop is CASSPTLPDGHTF. The CDR3 bases are TGTGCCAGCAGCCCTACTCTTCCAGATGGCCACACCTTC. The chain combines TRBV12-3 or TRBV12-4 with TRBJ1-2; D remains unclear. This CDR3 is built from 13 residues.

Turning to this clonotype: An end of the junction does not agree with germline; a read error may underlie this. This rearrangement joins TRBV6-6 to TRBJ2-2; possibly TRBD2 for D (5 bases). CDR1 is MNHNY and CDR2 is SVGAGI in the germline V gene (reference sequence). This CDR3 has 15 residues. Here the CDR3 reads CASSYGNKRAGKLFF. CDR3 nucleotides: TGTGCCAGCAGTTACGGAAACAAACGGGCCGGGAAGCTGTTTTTT.

This clonotype was observed once. At one of its ends the junction is not consistent with the germline gene, which may arise from a read error. The genes are TRBV6-2 or TRBV6-3 and TRBJ2-7; D perhaps matches TRBD2 (6 bases). The length of the CDR3 is 15 residues. The germline V gene encodes CDR1 MNHEY and CDR2 SVGEGT. The CDR3 loop reads CASTTMSSGSYEQYF. The CDR3 region has the DNA TGTGCCAGCACCACAATGAGTAGCGGTTCCTACGAGCAGTATTTC.